This T cell receptor (beta chain) was retrieved from a study of regulatory dendritic cells for organ transplantation. On this clone itself: As yet, its antigen is unknown.

CD4+ or CD8+ T cells were sorted as naive CD45RA+ or memory CD45RO+. Profiling relied on immunoSEQ multiplex PCR, and the TCRdb table lists in-frame clones only, not all of them. This table has more than 10,000 clones, approximately 70% appearing once. The germline V and J ends were trimmed by 6 bases and 5 bases, with 17 bases remaining between them. The CDR3 covers 14 residues. Germline lookup yields CDR1 MRHNA and CDR2 SNTAGT. Findings of the study overall: The most alloreactive TCR clonotypes were found in resting memory CD8+ cells.

Sequencing was performed on memory CD8+ T cells from blood. Subset in this sample: CD45RO+ memory T cells. This receptor was obtained from a human donor in good health. The V gene is TRBV6-4, the J gene TRBJ2-7; possibly TRBD1 for D (6 bases). The DNA of the CDR3 is TGTGCCAGCAGCCCGGGACAAGAAAGTCACGAGCAGTACTTC. Protein: CASSPGQESHEQYF.